Listed below are T cell receptor beta chains from one sample, sequenced in a study of T cells in localized non-small cell lung cancer. Repertoires were generated with immunoSEQ multiplex PCR, while TCRdb's copy carries only in-frame clones and drops some. This sample yields about 53,000 clones, of which around 80% are seen a single time; roughly a sixth belongs to the top ten. The sample here was peripheral blood mononuclear cells, taken before any cancer treatment. These receptors were obtained from a man between 35 and 75 years old with stage III lung adenocarcinoma. The CDR3 runs from the conserved cysteine through the conserved F or W. Not all rows give a size; the values are once, few, many and, for expanded clones, a class.

J gene: TRBJ1-4
V gene: TRBV11-3
clone size: NA
CDR3 protein: CASSNYDIPTNEKLFF

J gene: TRBJ1-6
V gene: TRBV7-9
clone size: NA
CDR3 protein: CASSSEQVYNSPLHF

J gene: TRBJ1-2
V gene: TRBV4-3
clone size: few
CDR3 protein: CASSLFGDRGGYTF

J gene: TRBJ2-1
V gene: TRBV6-5
clone size: NA
CDR3 protein: CASSYTTTGFGEQFF

J gene: TRBJ2-7
V gene: TRBV9
clone size: NA
CDR3 protein: CASSANLGQTYEQYF

J gene: TRBJ2-7
V gene: TRBV9
clone size: once
CDR3 protein: CASSESEEVEQYF

J gene: TRBJ2-3
V gene: TRBV2
clone size: NA
CDR3 protein: CASKTLTDTQYF

J gene: TRBJ1-2
V gene: TRBV5-1
clone size: medium-sized
CDR3 protein: CASSFGQEDGYTF

J gene: TRBJ1-5
V gene: TRBV7-9
clone size: NA
CDR3 protein: CASSLAGADNQPQHF

J gene: TRBJ2-5
V gene: TRBV14
clone size: NA
CDR3 protein: CASSQEGRLQTQYF

J gene: TRBJ2-7
V gene: TRBV13
clone size: NA
CDR3 protein: CASSLGLAGQTYEQYF

J gene: TRBJ2-5
V gene: TRBV7-6
clone size: once
CDR3 protein: CASSLFKWEGGETQYF

J gene: TRBJ2-7
V gene: TRBV5-1
clone size: NA
CDR3 protein: CASSFSTSTFREQYF

J gene: TRBJ1-2
V gene: TRBV29-1
clone size: few
CDR3 protein: CSVAGGQGYTF

J gene: TRBJ1-5
V gene: TRBV4-3
clone size: few
CDR3 protein: CASSQDRTVDQPQHF

J gene: TRBJ1-1
V gene: TRBV28
clone size: NA
CDR3 protein: CASSPPGQGRKNTEAFF

J gene: TRBJ2-4
V gene: TRBV4-2
clone size: NA
CDR3 protein: CASSPSLRQGAGGAKNIQYF

J gene: TRBJ2-7
V gene: TRBV19
clone size: NA
CDR3 protein: CASRTPVSGEQYF

J gene: TRBJ1-2
V gene: TRBV6-1
clone size: NA
CDR3 protein: CASSEAIMAGALYGYTF

J gene: TRBJ2-1
V gene: TRBV11-3
clone size: NA
CDR3 protein: CASSPDPSPYNEQFF

J gene: TRBJ2-3
V gene: TRBV9
clone size: NA
CDR3 protein: CASSVGDTRTDTQYF

J gene: TRBJ2-3
V gene: TRBV7-9
clone size: NA
CDR3 protein: CASSGRGASTDTQYF

J gene: TRBJ1-5
V gene: TRBV4-1
clone size: NA
CDR3 protein: CASSPTGDQPQHF

J gene: TRBJ1-6
V gene: TRBV30
clone size: NA
CDR3 protein: CAWSPGGSYNSPLHF

J gene: TRBJ2-5
V gene: TRBV7-6
clone size: few
CDR3 protein: CASSFGGFETQYF

J gene: TRBJ2-1
V gene: TRBV7-3
clone size: NA
CDR3 protein: CASSADRGRYNEQFF

J gene: TRBJ2-3
V gene: TRBV7-3
clone size: once
CDR3 protein: CASSPQTSGRADTQYF

J gene: TRBJ1-3
V gene: TRBV6-6
clone size: NA
CDR3 protein: CASSYSTGGRNTIYF

J gene: TRBJ2-2
V gene: TRBV11-3
clone size: NA
CDR3 protein: CASSRGVAGVAGELFF

J gene: TRBJ2-3
V gene: TRBV11-2
clone size: NA
CDR3 protein: CASSLDQGVTDTQYF

J gene: TRBJ2-7
V gene: TRBV9
clone size: NA
CDR3 protein: CASSVGTAPYEQYF

J gene: TRBJ1-2
V gene: TRBV5-1
clone size: NA
CDR3 protein: CASSLATGAGYGYTF

J gene: TRBJ2-3
V gene: TRBV7-3
clone size: few
CDR3 protein: CASSSSYGDTQYF

J gene: TRBJ2-2
V gene: TRBV7-9
clone size: NA
CDR3 protein: CASSFPSMRWEGNTGELFF

J gene: TRBJ2-7
V gene: TRBV5-6
clone size: NA
CDR3 protein: CASNLGQDDEQYF

J gene: TRBJ2-3
V gene: TRBV9
clone size: NA
CDR3 protein: CASSVSQRSTDTQYF

J gene: TRBJ1-6
V gene: TRBV9
clone size: NA
CDR3 protein: CASSVDGQYNSPLHF

J gene: TRBJ2-3
V gene: TRBV5-1
clone size: NA
CDR3 protein: CASSLQTSDTQYF

J gene: TRBJ2-7
V gene: TRBV28
clone size: NA
CDR3 protein: CASSPHYEQYF

J gene: TRBJ2-1
V gene: TRBV2
clone size: NA
CDR3 protein: CASTQLAGGPYVEQFF

J gene: TRBJ2-1
V gene: TRBV7-9
clone size: NA
CDR3 protein: CASSSNQAPWDEQFF

J gene: TRBJ2-3
V gene: TRBV4-2
clone size: once
CDR3 protein: CASSQGTSGPTYTDTQYF

J gene: TRBJ1-5
V gene: TRBV7-8
clone size: few
CDR3 protein: CASSLDDRDGPQHF

J gene: TRBJ2-1
V gene: TRBV29-1
clone size: NA
CDR3 protein: CSVEGQRELITDEQFF

J gene: TRBJ1-6
V gene: TRBV2
clone size: NA
CDR3 protein: CASKGSTDSPLHF

J gene: TRBJ1-6
V gene: TRBV6-5
clone size: NA
CDR3 protein: CASSYLGENSPLHF

J gene: TRBJ1-2
V gene: TRBV6-6
clone size: NA
CDR3 protein: CASSYNRGYTF

J gene: TRBJ1-5
V gene: TRBV19
clone size: NA
CDR3 protein: CASSGSGVQPQHF